A single sample gave rise to the 13 T cell receptor beta chains below, sequenced in a study of OX40 agonist ivuxolimab in advanced cancers. Assay used: immunoSEQ multiplex PCR; TCRdb lists only in-frame clones, some missing. Altogether roughly 60,000 clones are present, 91% being singletons, with the ten largest covering roughly 0.45%. The sample in question was CD4+ or CD8+ T cells sorted from blood, obtained in a trial of the OX40 agonist ivuxolimab. These receptors came from an adult with an advanced solid tumor such as melanoma, head and neck, liver or kidney cancer.

The chain uses TRBV2 and TRBJ2-3; 11 bases are a match to TRBD2. The trim removed 7 bases at V and 0 bases at J, leaving 3 bases unmatched. Germline-derived CDR1 and CDR2 are SNHLY and FYNNEI. This CDR3 spans 15 amino acids. The CDR3 sequence: CASNGLAGSTDTQYF. CDR3 DNA sequence: TGTGCCAGCAATGGACTAGCGGGTAGCACAGATACGCAGTATTTT.

The chain is built from TRBV15 and TRBJ1-2; D is unresolved. This CDR3 comprises 14 residues. Trimming removed 0 bases at V and 8 bases at J, with 13 bases between. Germline V gene sequence: CDR1 LNHNV, CDR2 YYDKDF (reference sequence). The CDR3 DNA sequence: TGTGCCACCAGCAGAGATCGGGAGTCTGGGGGCTACACCTTC. Protein product: CATSRDRESGGYTF.

This chain uses TRBV19 with TRBJ2-2; tentatively, D is TRBD2 (5 bases). V lost 0 bases and J lost 7, with 15 bases in between. The CDR3 length is 16 residues. CDR1 and CDR2 (germline): LNHDA, SQIVND (reference sequence). CDR3 sequence (DNA): TGTGCCAGTAGTATAGAGAGGGTTACATGGGGCGGGGAGCTGTTTTTT. Encoded protein: CASSIERVTWGGELFF.

A few counts support this clone. The V call is TRBV19, the J call TRBJ1-5; TRBD1 is a possible D gene (5 bases). V was pared by 4 bases and J by 0 bases, with 13 bases between. The CDR3 loop spans 16 amino acids. The germline V gene encodes CDR1 LNHDA and CDR2 SQIVND (reference sequence). The CDR3, as DNA: TGTGCCAGTAGTACCCAAGTCAGGGATAGCAATCAGCCCCAGCATTTT. Translation: CASSTQVRDSNQPQHF.

The chain links TRBV18 to TRBJ2-7; D unclear. The CDR3 is 14 residues long. Germline assignment: CDR1 KGHSH and CDR2 LQKENI. V was pared by 0 bases and J by 2 bases, with 8 bases between. CDR3 sequence: CASSPPSQPYEQYF. CDR3 nucleotide sequence: TGTGCCAGCTCACCACCGTCACAGCCCTACGAGCAGTACTTC. Looking up the rest from reference TRBV18 and TRBJ2-7 gives the full variable domain: NAGVMQNPRHLVRRRGQEARLRCSPMKGHSHVYWYRQLPEEGLKFMVYLQKENIIDESGMPKERFSAEFPKEGPSILRIQQVVRGDSAAYFCASSPPSQPYEQYFGPGTRLTVT.

This clone was recorded only once. V usage is TRBV10-1 and J usage is TRBJ2-1, with D perhaps matching TRBD2 (6 bases). The CDR3 is made up of 15 amino acids. The germline V and J ends were trimmed by 2 bases and 2 bases, with 10 bases remaining between them. Germline CDR1 is WNHNN and CDR2 is SYGVQD (reference sequence). The CDR3 spells CASSETGLTYNEQFF. The CDR3 bases are TGCGCCAGCAGTGAGACGGGACTTACCTACAATGAGCAGTTCTTC.

This rearrangement joins TRBV11-3 to TRBJ2-7; 11 nucleotides align to TRBD2. The V and J ends lost 2 bases and 6 bases, in that order; junction bases with no gene match: 12. This CDR3 spans 17 amino acids. Germline V gives CDR1 SGHNT, CDR2 YENEEA. The DNA for the CDR3 is TGTGCCAGCAGCTTAAGGAGACTAGCGGGGTCATTCTCCGAGCAGTACTTC. It encodes CASSLRRLAGSFSEQYF.

The chain carries TRBV19 and TRBJ1-2; D ambiguous. Deletions cut 0 bases from V and 6 bases from J, with 8 bases between. The CDR3 consists of 13 residues. Looked up from germline, CDR1 is LNHDA and CDR2 is SQIVND (reference sequence). The CDR3 reads CASSIERAHGYTF. DNA for the CDR3: TGTGCCAGTAGTATAGAGAGGGCACATGGCTACACCTTC.

V and J are TRBV7-6 and TRBJ2-1; 8 bases are shared with TRBD2. The CDR3 runs 17 residues. J was trimmed by 5 bases and V by 5 bases; bases with no gene match: 14. CDR1 SGHVS and CDR2 FNYEAQ come from the germline V gene. DNA for the CDR3: TGTGCCAGCAGCCCCTACTCCGGGACTAGGAACAACAATGAGCAGTTCTTC. As protein: CASSPYSGTRNNNEQFF.

The CDR3 nucleotides are TGTGCCTGGACCGATCGAGGACTAGCCTACGAGCAGTACTTC. It codes for CAWTDRGLAYEQYF. The gene calls are TRBV30 and TRBJ2-7, with 7 nucleotides matching TRBD2. V lost 4 bases, J lost 2 bases, and 8 bases stayed unmatched. CDR1 and CDR2 (germline): GTSNPN, SVGIG (reference sequence). This CDR3 region has 14 residues.

The chain uses TRBV6-5 and TRBJ2-7, with D perhaps TRBD1 or TRBD2 (5 bases each). Trimming removed 2 bases from V and 12 bases from J, with 26 bases in between. The CDR3 runs 16 residues. CDR1 is MNHEY and CDR2 is SVGAGI in the germline V gene. The CDR3 bases are TGTGCCAGCAGTTACCGCCGGGGCACCCAAGGACCCATGATGTACTTC. Protein sequence: CASSYRRGTQGPMMYF.

The V gene is TRBV7-9, the J gene TRBJ2-5; 9 bases agree with TRBD1. The V and J ends lost 3 bases and 5 bases, in that order; junction bases with no gene match: 10. The CDR3 covers 16 residues. The germline V gene has CDR1 SEHNR and CDR2 FQNEAQ (reference sequence). The CDR3 sequence: CASSLRQGVDSETQYF. The CDR3, as DNA: TGTGCCAGCAGCTTGCGACAGGGGGTTGATTCGGAGACCCAGTACTTC.

The V gene is TRBV6-6, the J gene TRBJ1-2; D gene ambiguous. The CDR3 length is 14 residues. Germline V CDR1 and CDR2: MNHNY, SVGAGI (reference sequence). The V end lost 2 bases, the J end lost 2 bases, and 9 bases lay between the germline ends. The CDR3 DNA is TGTGCCAGCAGTTACGTATCCGGCAACTATGGCTACACCTTC. Protein product: CASSYVSGNYGYTF.